This TCR beta chain was captured by sequencing in a study of OX40 agonist ivuxolimab in advanced cancers. Context from the whole study: Ivuxolimab was an agonistic, fully human IgG2 monoclonal antibody directed against OX40 (CD134), a costimulatory receptor. Intravenous ivuxolimab was administered to patients every 2 weeks at six dose levels: 0.01, 0.1, 0.3, 1.5, 3 and 10 mg/kg. Of the approximately 50 dose-escalation patients, hepatocellular carcinoma was present in around 20, melanoma in around 15, renal cell carcinoma in 9 and head and neck cancer in 9. In the dose-escalation cohort, over 65% of patients were male, and the mean age was around 60 years, with a range of about 23 to 90. Prior anti-PD-1, anti-PD-L1 or anti-CTLA-4 therapy was permitted, and 30% to 45% of dose-escalation patients had received checkpoint inhibitors. Partial responses occurred in three dose-escalation patients, of whom one had hepatocellular carcinoma and two had cutaneous melanoma. Peripheral TCRbeta sequencing aimed to test whether ivuxolimab altered TCR sequence diversity and caused clonal T-cell expansion. The paper describes the monotherapy dose-escalation part (N = 52 patients) of the phase I trial of ivuxolimab. General findings and caveats noted by the study authors: Low levels of normalized T-cell clonal expansion were also seen in some patients who did not respond. Partial responders in the 0.1-3.0 mg/kg groups had among the lowest normalized peripheral clonal expansion, especially among CD8+ T cells. Which antigens the clonally expanded peripheral T cells were specific for was not determined. After ivuxolimab, expanded clones were on average more numerous among CD8+ T cells than among CD4+ T cells. At doses of 0.1 to 3.0 mg/kg, clonal expansion of both CD4+ and CD8+ blood T cells was observed from baseline to week 6.

Regarding this clone: Its antigen target is currently unknown. Base qualities are missing; no much larger clone stands one base away.

To sequence the TCRbeta CDR3 region, genomic DNA was isolated from the sorted cells. The immunoSEQ Assay was used to sequence the TCRbeta CDR3 regions. TCRdb carries this immuneACCESS record with in-frame sequences only. Its versions omit some clonotypes, under half of them owing to an unresolved V gene in the studies checked, with the rest unexplained. Across this sample there are 45,000 to 65,000 clones, with roughly 90% seen only once. The leading ten clones occupy 6.9% of the sample. Patients with a history of autoimmune disease or receiving systemic immunosuppression were excluded from the trial. Peripheral blood for TCR sequencing was collected from all dose cohorts at baseline, on cycle 4 day 1, and on cycle 7 day 1. The samples were taken from a phase I, first-in-human, multicenter, open-label dose-escalation trial of ivuxolimab. The trial enrolled adults with locally advanced or metastatic head and neck squamous cell, hepatocellular, melanoma or renal cell carcinoma. CD4+ and CD8+ T cells were sorted separately from peripheral blood before TCR sequencing.

For CDR1 and CDR2, the germline V gene (reference sequence) lists LNHDA and SQIVND. The CDR3 holds 14 amino acids from the cysteine to the phenylalanine. The retained sequence is limited to the CDR3, 42 bases, with the frame set at the first base. V lost 5 bases and J lost 11 bases; the stretch between them is 21 bases long. The chain is made from TRBV19 and TRBJ2-5, with the D call perhaps TRBD1 or TRBD2, as 5 bases match in each case. The material sequenced was CD4+ or CD8+ T cells sorted from blood, taken in a trial of the OX40 agonist ivuxolimab. This receptor was taken from an adult with an advanced solid tumor such as melanoma, head and neck, liver or kidney cancer. DNA sequence: TGTGCCAGTAGTCAGGGAGCCGAATCTACGGGGCAGTACTTC. It encodes CASSQGAESTGQYF. Supplemented by the reference TRBV19 and TRBJ2-5 proteins around the CDR3, the complete variable domain is DGGITQSPKYLFRKEGQNVTLSCEQNLNHDAMYWYRQDPGQGLRLIYYSQIVNDFQKGDIAEGYSVSREKKESFPLTVTSAQKNPTAFYLCASSQGAESTGQYFGPGTRLLVL.